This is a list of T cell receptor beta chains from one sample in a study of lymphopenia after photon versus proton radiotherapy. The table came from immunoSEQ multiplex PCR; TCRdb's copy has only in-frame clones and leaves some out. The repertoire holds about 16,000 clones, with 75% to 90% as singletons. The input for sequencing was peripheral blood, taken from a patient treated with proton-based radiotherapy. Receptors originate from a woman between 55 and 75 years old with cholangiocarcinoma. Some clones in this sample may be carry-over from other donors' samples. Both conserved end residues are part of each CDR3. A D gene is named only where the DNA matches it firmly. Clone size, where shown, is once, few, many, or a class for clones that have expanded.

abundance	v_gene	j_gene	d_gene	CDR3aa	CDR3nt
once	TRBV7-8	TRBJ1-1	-	CASSLRATQAFF	TGTGCCAGCAGCTTACGGGCAACCCAAGCTTTCTTT
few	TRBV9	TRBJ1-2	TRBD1	CASSGAGTGGWGYTF	TGTGCCAGCAGCGGGGCCGGGACAGGGGGCTGGGGCTACACCTTC
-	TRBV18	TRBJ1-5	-	CASSPQRDSNQPQHF	TGTGCCAGCTCACCCCAACGGGATAGCAATCAGCCCCAGCATTTT
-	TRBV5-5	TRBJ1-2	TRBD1	CASSPHPGQGGGYTF	TGTGCCAGCAGCCCACACCCGGGACAGGGGGGCGGCTACACCTTC
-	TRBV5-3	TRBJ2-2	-	CARSLEYNSRPATGELFF	TGTGCCAGAAGCTTGGAGTACAATAGTCGCCCGGCGACCGGGGAGCTGTTTTTT
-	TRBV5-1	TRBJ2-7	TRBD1	CASSLYGQGHEQYF	TGCGCCAGCAGCTTATACGGACAGGGCCACGAGCAGTACTTC
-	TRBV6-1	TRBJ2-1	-	CASSEETEYNEQFF	TGTGCCAGCAGTGAAGAGACAGAGTACAATGAGCAGTTCTTC
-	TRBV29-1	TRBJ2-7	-	CSVAGRYEQYF	TGCAGCGTTGCTGGACGGTACGAGCAGTACTTC
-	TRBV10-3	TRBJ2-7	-	CAIRGGAGPTYEQYF	TGTGCCATCCGTGGGGGGGCAGGGCCAACCTACGAGCAGTACTTC
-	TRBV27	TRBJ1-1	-	CASSLRRAETEAFF	TGTGCCAGCAGTTTACGGCGGGCGGAGACTGAAGCTTTCTTT
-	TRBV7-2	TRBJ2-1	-	CASSLGRVGRTAYNEQFF	TGTGCCAGCAGCTTAGGCCGGGTCGGGCGGACAGCCTACAATGAGCAGTTCTTC
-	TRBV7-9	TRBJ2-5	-	CASSPTGRARGETQYF	TGTGCCAGCAGCCCCACGGGCCGCGCAAGGGGAGAGACCCAGTACTTC
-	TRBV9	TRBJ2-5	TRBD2	CASSVGGLAGGGTETQYF	TGTGCCAGCAGCGTAGGGGGACTAGCGGGAGGAGGAACGGAGACCCAGTACTTC
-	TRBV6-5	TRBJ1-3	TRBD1	CASSYSRGPGNTIYF	TGTGCCAGCAGTTACTCGAGGGGGCCAGGAAACACCATATATTTT
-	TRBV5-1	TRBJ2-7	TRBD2	CASSGLLGGRFDEQYF	TGCGCCAGCAGCGGATTGCTAGGCGGGAGGTTTGACGAGCAGTACTTC
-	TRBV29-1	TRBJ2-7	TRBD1	CSVAYGTGGYEQYF	TGCAGCGTAGCCTACGGGACAGGGGGCTACGAGCAGTACTTC
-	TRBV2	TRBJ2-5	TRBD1	CASDRERETQYF	TGTGCCAGCGACAGGGAGAGAGAGACCCAGTACTTC
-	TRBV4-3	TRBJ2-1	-	CASSHGLSSYNEQFF	TGCGCCAGCAGCCACGGACTAAGCTCCTACAATGAGCAGTTCTTC
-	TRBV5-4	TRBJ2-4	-	CASSFWETQGIQYF	TGTGCCAGCAGCTTTTGGGAGACACAGGGTATTCAGTACTTC
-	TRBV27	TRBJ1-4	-	CASSSLMDGRGGEKLFF	TGTGCCAGCAGTTCCCTAATGGACGGGAGAGGAGGGGAAAAACTGTTTTTT
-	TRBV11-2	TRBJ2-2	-	CASSLRGVTGELFF	TGTGCCAGCAGCTTGAGAGGGGTGACCGGGGAGCTGTTTTTT
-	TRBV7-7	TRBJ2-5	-	CASSGAGRGGETQYF	TGTGCTAGCAGCGGGGCGGGCAGGGGAGGAGAGACCCAGTACTTC
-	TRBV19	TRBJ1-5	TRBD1	CASLSPWDRGNQPQHF	TGTGCCAGTCTAAGCCCCTGGGACAGGGGGAATCAGCCCCAGCATTTT
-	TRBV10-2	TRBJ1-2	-	CASSDQGRLSGYTF	TGCGCCAGCAGTGATCAGGGGAGGTTAAGTGGCTACACCTTC
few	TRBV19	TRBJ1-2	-	CASMFVGLGTPQVDYTF	TGTGCCAGTATGTTCGTAGGCCTGGGGACTCCGCAGGTCGACTACACCTTC
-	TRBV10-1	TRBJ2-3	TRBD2	CASSLTSGSDTSTDTQYF	TGCGCCAGCAGTCTGACTAGCGGGAGCGACACTAGCACAGATACGCAGTATTTT
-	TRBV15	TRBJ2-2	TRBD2	CATSRDRGGTGELFF	TGTGCCACCAGCAGAGACCGGGGGGGCACCGGGGAGCTGTTTTTT
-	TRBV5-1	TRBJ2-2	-	CASSLPERGTGELFF	TGCGCCAGCAGCTTGCCCGAAAGAGGGACCGGGGAGCTGTTTTTT
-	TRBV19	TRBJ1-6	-	CASSMATLQWGSPLHF	TGTGCCAGTAGTATGGCGACCCTACAATGGGGTTCACCCCTCCACTTT
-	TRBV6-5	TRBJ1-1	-	CASHRDTEAFF	TGTGCCAGTCACAGGGACACTGAAGCTTTCTTT
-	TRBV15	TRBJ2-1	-	CATSRDGLHNEQFF	TGTGCCACCAGCAGAGACGGGCTACACAATGAGCAGTTCTTC